The 3 T cell receptor beta chains given below trace back to one sample, sequenced in a study of blood T cells in healthy people across ages. Primers used in a second PCR of about 6 to 11 cycles were a sample-barcoded 5' primer and a J-beta primer mix. MiXCR, run by TCRdb on the 5' RACE reads, gives a single entry per CDR3 protein. The top ten hold roughly 8% of the sample, which has about 1.7 million distinct CDR3 sequences, roughly 27% seen once. The sequenced sample consisted of blood. The receptors stem from a woman in her 30s in good health.

Only a few counts were recorded for this clonotype. The rearrangement links TRBV12-3 or TRBV12-4 to TRBJ2-1; perhaps TRBD2 as D (6 bases). The V and J ends lost 7 bases and 2 bases respectively, with 12 bases between them. This CDR3 region has 14 residues. The CDR3: CASTEASAYNEQFF. CDR3 nucleotide sequence: TGTGCCAGCACCGAGGCTAGCGCCTACAATGAGCAGTTCTTC.

V and J are TRBV5-1 and TRBJ2-3; possibly TRBD1 for D (6 bases). Germline CDR1 reads SGHRS; CDR2 reads YFSETQ. V shed 2 bases and J shed 7 bases, with 11 bases lying between them. The CDR3 contains 13 residues. CDR3 nucleotides: TGCGCCAGCAGCTTCAACAGGGAGTATACGCAGTATTTT. Its protein product is CASSFNREYTQYF. The whole variable domain, remainder taken from reference TRBV5-1 and TRBJ2-3, is KAGVTQTPRYLIKTRGQQVTLSCSPISGHRSVSWYQQTPGQGLQFLFEYFSETQRNKGNFPGRFSGRQFSNSRSEMNVSTLELGDSALYLCASSFNREYTQYFGPGTRLTVL.

In its sample, this clonotype was seen many times. The chain employs TRBV18 and TRBJ2-7; TRBD2 matches 8 bases. V was clipped by 6 bases and J by 4 bases; unmatched bases: 11. Germline values: CDR1 KGHSH, CDR2 LQKENI. The CDR3 runs 15 residues. This CDR3 reads CASSQNGGEAYEQYF. CDR3 nucleotides: TGTGCCAGCTCCCAAAACGGGGGGGAGGCGTACGAGCAGTACTTC.